The present T cell receptor beta chain was sequenced within a study of cytomegalovirus exposure and HLA in healthy donors. Study findings and constraints: Researchers counted approximately 160 TCR beta chains as cytomegalovirus-associated. When a later analysis compared HLA-associated TCR beta chains with equally common others, the HLA-associated chains turned out to be more clonally expanded and to have lower generation probabilities. Certain sequence variants were highly shared and formed a cluster, and this cluster was likely a sequencing artifact. It was reported in a later analysis that an Asian-associated ancestry cluster showed fewer N-insertions than the 666-donor mean.

With 60 Vbeta and 13 Jbeta primers, the PCR was carried out. Only in-frame clones appear in the TCRdb table, and some are missing; sequencing was by immunoSEQ multiplex PCR. The sample data list under 70,000 clones. V was pared by 4 bases and J by 0 bases, with 11 bases between. Germline CDR1 reads SGHNT; CDR2 reads YYREEE (reference sequence). This CDR3 is 15 amino acids long. Notes on this clone: As yet, its antigen is unknown.

The chain employs TRBV5-4 and TRBJ2-1; a possible D gene is TRBD2 (5 bases). Sequencing input: PBMCs. The receptor's source is a woman between 18 and 29 years old in good health and CMV-seronegative. CDR3: CASSPGWGSYNEQFF. CDR3 DNA: TGTGCCAGCAGCCCGGGGTGGGGCTCCTACAATGAGCAGTTCTTC.